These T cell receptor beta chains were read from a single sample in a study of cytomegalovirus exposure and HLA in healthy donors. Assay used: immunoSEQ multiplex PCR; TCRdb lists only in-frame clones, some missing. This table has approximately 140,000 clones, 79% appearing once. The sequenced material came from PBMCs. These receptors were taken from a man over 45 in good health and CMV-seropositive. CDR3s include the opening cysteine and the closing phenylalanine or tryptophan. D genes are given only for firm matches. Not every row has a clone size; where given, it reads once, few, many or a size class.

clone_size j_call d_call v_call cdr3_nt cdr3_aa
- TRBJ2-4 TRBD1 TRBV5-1 TGCGCCAGCAGCTCCGGGACAGCCGGTACTCTAGCCAAAAACATTCAGTACTTC CASSSGTAGTLAKNIQYF
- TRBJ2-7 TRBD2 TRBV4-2 TGTGCCAGCAGCCCGTCACTAGCGGGAGGTCCCTACGAGCAGTACTTC CASSPSLAGGPYEQYF
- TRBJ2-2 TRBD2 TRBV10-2 TGCGCCAGCAGCTGGACTAGCGGGACGAACACCGGGGAGCTGTTTTTT CASSWTSGTNTGELFF
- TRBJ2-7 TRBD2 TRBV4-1 TGCGCCAGCAGCCGGCTAGCGGGTGAGCCTGAATGGGACTACGAGCAGTACTTC CASSRLAGEPEWDYEQYF
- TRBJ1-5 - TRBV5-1 TGCGCCAGCAAAGAGTTACCCGGGGGGGATCAGCCCCAGCATTTT CASKELPGGDQPQHF
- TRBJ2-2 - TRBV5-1 TGCGCCAGCAGCCAGCAGGAGGCAGACGGGGAGCTGTTTTTT CASSQQEADGELFF
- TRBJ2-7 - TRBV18 TGTGCCAGCTCACCGGGGCAGGGGCCCCACGAGCAGTACTTC CASSPGQGPHEQYF
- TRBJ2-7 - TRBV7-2 TGTGCCAGCAGCTTAGTTTGGTCTAGGGGGACCTACGAGCAGTACTTC CASSLVWSRGTYEQYF
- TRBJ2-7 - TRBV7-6 TGTGCCAGCAGCTTAGGACTAGGCTACGAGCAGTACTTC CASSLGLGYEQYF
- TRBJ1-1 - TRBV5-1 TGCGCCAGCAGCCCGGGCCAGGGGAACACTGAAGCTTTCTTT CASSPGQGNTEAFF
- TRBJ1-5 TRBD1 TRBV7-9 TGTGCCAGCAGCGAAGACGGGACAGGTGCTCAGCCCCAGCATTTT CASSEDGTGAQPQHF
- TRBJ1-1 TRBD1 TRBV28 TGTGCCAGCAGTTTATTTGGACAGGGCGGGTACACTGAAGCTTTCTTT CASSLFGQGGYTEAFF
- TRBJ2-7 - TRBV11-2 TGTGCCAGCAGCTCAGGCGGCCAGGGTCGGATTCAGTACTTC CASSSGGQGRIQYF
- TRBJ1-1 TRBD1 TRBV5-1 TGCGCCAGCAGTTCGTGGGGGGACAGTTTGAAGAACACTGAAGCTTTCTTT CASSSWGDSLKNTEAFF
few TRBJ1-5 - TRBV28 TGTGCCAGCAGTTTAGGGTTGTTTGGAGACAGCCTTAGCAATCAGCCCCAGCATTTT CASSLGLFGDSLSNQPQHF
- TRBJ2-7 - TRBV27 TGTGCCAGCAGTCTCCGATCTGACGGGTACGAGCAGTACTTC CASSLRSDGYEQYF
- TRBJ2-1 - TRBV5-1 TGCGCCAGCAGCTTGGGACAGGTATACAATGAGCAGTTCTTC CASSLGQVYNEQFF
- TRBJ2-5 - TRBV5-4 TGTGCCAGCAGCCCCGGCCCAGGGGCTGGTGAAGAGACCCAGTACTTC CASSPGPGAGEETQYF
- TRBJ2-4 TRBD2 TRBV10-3 TGTGCCACCCGGGCCGCTAGCGGTAGAAACATTCAGTACTTC CATRAASGRNIQYF
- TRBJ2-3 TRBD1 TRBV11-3 TGTGCCAGCAGCCCGAGACAGGGGGATACGCAGTATTTT CASSPRQGDTQYF
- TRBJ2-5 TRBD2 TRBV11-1 TGTGCCAGCAGCTCTCCATTACTAGCGGGAGTAGGAGAGACCCAGTACTTC CASSSPLLAGVGETQYF
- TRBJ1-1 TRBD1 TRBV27 TGTGCCAGCAGCCAGGGGGCTTACACTGAAGCTTTCTTT CASSQGAYTEAFF
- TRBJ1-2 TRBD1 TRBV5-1 TGCGCCAGCAGTTCGGGACAGGGGGAAGGCTACACCTTC CASSSGQGEGYTF
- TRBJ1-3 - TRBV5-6 TGTGCCAGCAGCTTGGTTAGGGGGGGCCGAAACACCATATATTTT CASSLVRGGRNTIYF
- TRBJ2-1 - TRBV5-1 TGCGCCAGCAGCTTGAGCGGGCCCCGGGGATACAATGAGCAGTTCTTC CASSLSGPRGYNEQFF
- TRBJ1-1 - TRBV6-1 TGTGCCAGCAGTGAAGGGACACCGGCGGGAAACACTGAAGCTTTCTTT CASSEGTPAGNTEAFF
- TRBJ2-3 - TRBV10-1 TGCGCCAGCAGTGAGTCTTGGGGCTCCACAGATACGCAGTATTTT CASSESWGSTDTQYF
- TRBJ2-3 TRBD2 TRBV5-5 TGTGCCAGCAGTTCCGGACTAGCGGGAGTAGCAGATACGCAGTATTTT CASSSGLAGVADTQYF
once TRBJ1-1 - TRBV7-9 TGTTCCAGCACGATTCATCTGGCATTGAACACTGAAGCTTTCTTT CSSTIHLALNTEAFF
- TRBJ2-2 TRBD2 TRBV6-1 TGTGCCAGCAGCGCCTTTATGGGGGGGACCGGGGAGCTGTTTTTT CASSAFMGGTGELFF
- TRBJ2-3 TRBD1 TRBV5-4 TGTGCCAGCAGCGCCGGGACAGACCATTCCACAGATACGCAGTATTTT CASSAGTDHSTDTQYF
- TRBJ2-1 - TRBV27 TGTGCCAGCAGTTTAATATGGGGAGGAGAGCAGTTCTTC CASSLIWGGEQFF
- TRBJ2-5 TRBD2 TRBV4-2 TGTGCCAGCAGCCAAGATCGTGGACTTAGCGGGAGGGCCAGTGAGACCCAGTACTTC CASSQDRGLSGRASETQYF
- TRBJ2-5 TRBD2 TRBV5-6 TGTGCCAGCAGCTTATCGGGAGGACAAGAGACCCAGTACTTC CASSLSGGQETQYF
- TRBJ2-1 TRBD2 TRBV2 TGTGCCAGCAGCGGGGGGGCAGCCCGTCTTGGGAATGAGCAGTTCTTC CASSGGAARLGNEQFF
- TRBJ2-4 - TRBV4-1 TGCGCCAGCAGCCAAACAGGGATGGACGACATTCAGTACTTC CASSQTGMDDIQYF
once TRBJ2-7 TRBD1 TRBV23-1 TGCGCCAGCAGTCTCCCGAAGGACAGGAGCTCCTACGAGCAGTACTTC CASSLPKDRSSYEQYF
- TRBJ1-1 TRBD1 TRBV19 TGTGCCAGTAGTAAGGGACAGGGCAACACTGAAGCTTTCTTT CASSKGQGNTEAFF
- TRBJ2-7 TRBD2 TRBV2 TGTGCCAGCAGTGAATCGACGGGAGGGCCTTACGAGCAGTACTTC CASSESTGGPYEQYF
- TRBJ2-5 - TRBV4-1 TGCGCCAGCAGCCAAGATCGAAAGGGGGGGGAGACCCAGTACTTC CASSQDRKGGETQYF
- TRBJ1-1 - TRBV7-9 TGTTCCAGCAGATATAACACTGAAGCTTTCTTT CSSRYNTEAFF
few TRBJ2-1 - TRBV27 TGTGCCAGCAGTTTAAAAGGAGCTGAGCAGTTCTTC CASSLKGAEQFF
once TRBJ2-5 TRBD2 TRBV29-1 TGCAGCGTCTGGACTAGCGGGAGGGGAGGGGAGACCCAGTACTTC CSVWTSGRGGETQYF
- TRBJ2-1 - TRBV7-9 TGTGCCAGCAGCCTGGGGCTAGGGAAAGATGAGCAGTTCTTC CASSLGLGKDEQFF
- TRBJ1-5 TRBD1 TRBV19 TGTGCCAGTAGTATAGATCCTACAGGGGAACAGCCCCAGCATTTT CASSIDPTGEQPQHF
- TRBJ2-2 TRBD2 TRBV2 TGTGCCACCCTAGGACTAGCGGGAGAAGGGGAGCTGTTTTTT CATLGLAGEGELFF
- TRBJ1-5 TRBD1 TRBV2 TGTGCCAGCAGTGAAGTTTGGGACAGGGGTGATCAGCCCCAGCATTTT CASSEVWDRGDQPQHF
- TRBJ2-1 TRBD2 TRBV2 TGTGCCAGTGAGGGGCTAGCGGGGCGGAATGAGCAGTTCTTC CASEGLAGRNEQFF
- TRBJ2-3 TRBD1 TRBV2 TGTGCCAGCAGTCTACCCGGGACAGGGTCGAGCACAGATACGCAGTATTTT CASSLPGTGSSTDTQYF
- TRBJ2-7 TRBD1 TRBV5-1 TGCGCCAGCAGCAAAGACAGGGCAGTGGGCGAGCAGTACTTC CASSKDRAVGEQYF
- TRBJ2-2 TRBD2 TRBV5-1 TGCGCCAGCACAAGAACGGGAGGGCCAGACACCGGGGAGCTGTTTTTT CASTRTGGPDTGELFF
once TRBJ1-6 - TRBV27 TGTGCCAGCAGTCTAACAGGGTTCAATTCACCCCTCCACTTT CASSLTGFNSPLHF
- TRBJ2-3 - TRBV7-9 TGTGCCAGCACCGGGGGGCGCACAGATACGCAGTATTTT CASTGGRTDTQYF
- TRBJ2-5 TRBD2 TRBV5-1 TGCGCCAGCAGTAGGGCGGGAGGAGGAGAGACCCAGTACTTC CASSRAGGGETQYF
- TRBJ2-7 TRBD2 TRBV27 TGTGCCAGCAGTTTAGCGGGAGAAGCGGTCTACGAGCAGTACTTC CASSLAGEAVYEQYF